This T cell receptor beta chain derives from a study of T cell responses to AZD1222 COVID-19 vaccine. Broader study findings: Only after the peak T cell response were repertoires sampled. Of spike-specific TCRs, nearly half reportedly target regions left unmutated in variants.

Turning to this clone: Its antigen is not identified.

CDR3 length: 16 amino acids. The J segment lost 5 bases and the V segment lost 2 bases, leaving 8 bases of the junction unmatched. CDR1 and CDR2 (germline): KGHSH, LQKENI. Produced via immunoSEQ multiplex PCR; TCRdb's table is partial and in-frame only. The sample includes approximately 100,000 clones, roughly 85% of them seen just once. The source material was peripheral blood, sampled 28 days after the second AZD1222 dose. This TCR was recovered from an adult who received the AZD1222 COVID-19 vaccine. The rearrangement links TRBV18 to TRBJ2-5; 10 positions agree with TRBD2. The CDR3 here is CASSPLGLAGDETQYF. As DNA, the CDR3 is TGTGCCAGCTCACCATTGGGGCTAGCGGGAGACGAGACCCAGTACTTC. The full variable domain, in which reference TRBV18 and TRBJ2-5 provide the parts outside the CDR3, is NAGVMQNPRHLVRRRGQEARLRCSPMKGHSHVYWYRQLPEEGLKFMVYLQKENIIDESGMPKERFSAEFPKEGPSILRIQQVVRGDSAAYFCASSPLGLAGDETQYFGPGTRLLVL.